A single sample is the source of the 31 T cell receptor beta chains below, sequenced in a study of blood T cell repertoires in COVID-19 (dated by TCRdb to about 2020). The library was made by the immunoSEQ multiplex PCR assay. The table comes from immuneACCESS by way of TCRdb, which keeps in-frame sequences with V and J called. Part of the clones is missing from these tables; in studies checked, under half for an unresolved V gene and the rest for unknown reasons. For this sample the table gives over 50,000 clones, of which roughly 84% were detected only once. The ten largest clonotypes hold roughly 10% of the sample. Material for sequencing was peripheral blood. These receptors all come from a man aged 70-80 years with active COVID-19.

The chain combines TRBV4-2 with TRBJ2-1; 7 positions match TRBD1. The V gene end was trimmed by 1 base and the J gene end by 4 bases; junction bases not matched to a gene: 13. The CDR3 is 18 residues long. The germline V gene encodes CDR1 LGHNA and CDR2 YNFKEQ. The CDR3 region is CASSQGPQDRSFYNEQFF. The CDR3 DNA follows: TGTGCCAGCAGCCAAGGTCCCCAGGACAGGAGCTTTTACAATGAGCAGTTCTTC.

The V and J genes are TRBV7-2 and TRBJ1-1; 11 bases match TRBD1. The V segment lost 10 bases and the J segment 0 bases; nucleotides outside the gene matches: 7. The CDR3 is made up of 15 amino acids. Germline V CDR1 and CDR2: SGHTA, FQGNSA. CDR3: CATGRTGGMNTEAFF. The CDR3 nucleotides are TGTGCCACAGGTCGGACAGGGGGCATGAACACTGAAGCTTTCTTT. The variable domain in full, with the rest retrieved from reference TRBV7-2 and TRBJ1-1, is GAGVSQSPSNKVTEKGKDVELRCDPISGHTALYWYRQSLGQGLEFLIYFQGNSAPDKSGLPSDRFSAERTGGSVSTLTIQRTQQEDSAVYLCATGRTGGMNTEAFFGQGTRLTVV.

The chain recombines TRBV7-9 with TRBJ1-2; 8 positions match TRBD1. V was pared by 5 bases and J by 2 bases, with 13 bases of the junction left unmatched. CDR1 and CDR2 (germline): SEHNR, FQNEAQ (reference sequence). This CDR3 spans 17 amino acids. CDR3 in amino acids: CASSRPITGTGNYGYTF. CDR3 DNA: TGTGCCAGCAGCCGACCGATTACCGGGACAGGAAACTATGGCTACACCTTC.

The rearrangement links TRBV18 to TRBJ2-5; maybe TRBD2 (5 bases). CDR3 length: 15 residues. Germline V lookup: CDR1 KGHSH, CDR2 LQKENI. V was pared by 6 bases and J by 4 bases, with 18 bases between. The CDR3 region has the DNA TGTGCCAGCTCCCAGAGTGGAGGTGTTCTAGAGACCCAGTACTTC. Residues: CASSQSGGVLETQYF.

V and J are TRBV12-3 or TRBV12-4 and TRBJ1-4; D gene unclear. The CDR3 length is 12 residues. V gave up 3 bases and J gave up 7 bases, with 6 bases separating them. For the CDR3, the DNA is TGTGCCAGCAGTTTTGGGAGTGAAAAACTGTTTTTT. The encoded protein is CASSFGSEKLFF.

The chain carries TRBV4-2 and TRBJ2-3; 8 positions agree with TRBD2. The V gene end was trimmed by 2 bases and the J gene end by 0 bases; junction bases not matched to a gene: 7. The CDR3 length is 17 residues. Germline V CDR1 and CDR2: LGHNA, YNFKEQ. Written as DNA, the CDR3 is TGTGCCAGCAGCCAAAATAGCGGGGCCCCTAGCACAGATACGCAGTATTTT. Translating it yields CASSQNSGAPSTDTQYF.

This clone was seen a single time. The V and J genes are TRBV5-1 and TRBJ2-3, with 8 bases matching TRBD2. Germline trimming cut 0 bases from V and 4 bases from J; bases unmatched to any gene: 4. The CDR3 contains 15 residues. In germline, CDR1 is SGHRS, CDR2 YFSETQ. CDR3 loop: CASSLGRGDADTQYF. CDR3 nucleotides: TGCGCCAGCAGCTTGGGGCGGGGGGACGCAGATACGCAGTATTTT.

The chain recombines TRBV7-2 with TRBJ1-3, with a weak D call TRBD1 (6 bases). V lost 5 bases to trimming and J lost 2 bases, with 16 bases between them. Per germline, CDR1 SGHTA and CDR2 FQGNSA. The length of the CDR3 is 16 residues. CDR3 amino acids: CASSPAGAKTGNTIYF. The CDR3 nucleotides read TGTGCCAGCAGCCCCGCGGGGGCAAAGACTGGAAACACCATATATTTT.

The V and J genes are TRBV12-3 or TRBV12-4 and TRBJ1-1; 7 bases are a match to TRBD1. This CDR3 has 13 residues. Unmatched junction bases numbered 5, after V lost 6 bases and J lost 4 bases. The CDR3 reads CASSPTGVTEAFF. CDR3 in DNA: TGTGCCAGCAGCCCTACAGGGGTCACTGAAGCTTTCTTT.

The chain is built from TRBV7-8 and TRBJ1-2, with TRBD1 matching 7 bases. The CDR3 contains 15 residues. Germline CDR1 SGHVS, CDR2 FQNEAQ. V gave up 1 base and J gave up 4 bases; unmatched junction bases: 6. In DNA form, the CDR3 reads TGTGCCAGCAGCTTAGATGAGGGGGCTGGCTATGGCTACACCTTC. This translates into CASSLDEGAGYGYTF.

Here the CDR3 reads CASSSAGMANEKLFF. The CDR3, as DNA: TGTGCCAGCAGCTCCGCAGGGATGGCTAATGAAAAACTGTTTTTT. This chain uses TRBV7-9 with TRBJ1-4; a possible D gene is TRBD1 (5 bases). Germline CDR1 reads SEHNR; CDR2 reads FQNEAQ (reference sequence). The CDR3 is 15 residues long. V was shortened by 4 bases and J by 3 bases, with 12 bases between the two germline ends.

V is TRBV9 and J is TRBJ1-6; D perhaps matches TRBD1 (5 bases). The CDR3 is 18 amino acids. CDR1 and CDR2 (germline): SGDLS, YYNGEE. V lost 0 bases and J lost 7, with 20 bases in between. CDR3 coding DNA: TGTGCCAGCAGCGTAGGACAAGGGGCCCAGGGAATGAATTCACCCCTCCACTTT. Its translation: CASSVGQGAQGMNSPLHF.

The CDR3, as DNA: TGTGCCAGCGGGGGCCGCACAGATACGCAGTATTTT. Residues: CASGGRTDTQYF. The genes are TRBV9 and TRBJ2-3; D perhaps matches TRBD1 (6 bases). This CDR3 has 12 amino acids. CDR1 and CDR2 (germline): SGDLS, YYNGEE. V lost 7 bases to trimming and J lost 1 base, with 7 bases between them.

The CDR3 sequence is CASSARRDSQETQYF. The CDR3 DNA follows: TGTGCCAGCAGCGCAAGACGGGACTCCCAAGAGACCCAGTACTTC. This chain uses TRBV9 with TRBJ2-5, with a tentative D call TRBD2 (6 bases). The V and J ends lost 3 bases and 1 base respectively, with 13 bases between them. This CDR3 spans 15 amino acids. Germline V gene lookup returns CDR1 SGDLS and CDR2 YYNGEE.

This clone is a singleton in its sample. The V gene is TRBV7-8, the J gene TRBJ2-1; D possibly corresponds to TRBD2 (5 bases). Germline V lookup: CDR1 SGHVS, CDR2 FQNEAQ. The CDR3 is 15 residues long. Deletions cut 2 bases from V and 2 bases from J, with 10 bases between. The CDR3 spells CASSLLTGTYNEQFF. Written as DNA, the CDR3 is TGTGCCAGCAGCTTACTAACGGGGACCTACAATGAGCAGTTCTTC. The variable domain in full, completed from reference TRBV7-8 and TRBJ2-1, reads GAGVSQSPRYKVAKRGQDVALRCDPISGHVSLFWYQQALGQGPEFLTYFQNEAQLDKSGLPSDRFFAERPEGSVSTLKIQRTQQEDSAVYLCASSLLTGTYNEQFFGPGTRLTVL.

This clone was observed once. CDR3 protein: CASSYTNFNQPQHF. CDR3 coding DNA: TGTGCCAGCAGTTACACTAATTTCAATCAGCCCCAGCATTTT. The chain has TRBV6-2 or TRBV6-3 and TRBJ1-5; D ambiguous. The germline V and J ends were trimmed by 2 bases and 3 bases, with 8 bases remaining between them. The germline gives CDR1 MNHEY, CDR2 SVGEGT. The CDR3 loop spans 14 amino acids.

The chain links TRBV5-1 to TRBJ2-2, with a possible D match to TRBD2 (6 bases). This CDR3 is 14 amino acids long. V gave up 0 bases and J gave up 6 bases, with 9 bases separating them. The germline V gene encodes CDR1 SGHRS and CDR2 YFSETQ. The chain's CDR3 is CASSLGTGAGELFF. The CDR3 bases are TGCGCCAGCAGCTTGGGGACGGGGGCCGGGGAGCTGTTTTTT.

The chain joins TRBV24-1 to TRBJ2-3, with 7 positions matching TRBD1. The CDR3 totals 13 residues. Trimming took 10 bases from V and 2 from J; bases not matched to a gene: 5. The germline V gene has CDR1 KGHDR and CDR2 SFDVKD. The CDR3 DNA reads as TGTGCCACGACTACAGGGGTCACAGATACGCAGTATTTT. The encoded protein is CATTTGVTDTQYF.

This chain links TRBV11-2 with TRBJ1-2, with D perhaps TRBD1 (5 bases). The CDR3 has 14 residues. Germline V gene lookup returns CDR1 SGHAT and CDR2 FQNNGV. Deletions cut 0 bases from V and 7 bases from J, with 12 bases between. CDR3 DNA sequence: TGTGCCAGCAGCTTAGAGAGGCCCAGGGCTGGCTACACCTTC. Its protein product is CASSLERPRAGYTF. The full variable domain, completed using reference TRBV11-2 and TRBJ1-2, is EAGVAQSPRYKIIEKRQSVAFWCNPISGHATLYWYQQILGQGPKLLIQFQNNGVVDDSQLPKDRFSAERLKGVDSTLKIQPAKLEDSAVYLCASSLERPRAGYTFGSGTRLTVV.

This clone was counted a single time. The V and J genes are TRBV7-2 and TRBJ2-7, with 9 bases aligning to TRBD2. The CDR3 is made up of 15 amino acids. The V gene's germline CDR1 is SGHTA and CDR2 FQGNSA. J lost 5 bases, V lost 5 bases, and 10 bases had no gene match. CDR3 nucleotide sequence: TGTGCCAGCAGCGGAGAGGGCCTAGCGGGGAACGAGCAGTACTTC. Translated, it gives CASSGEGLAGNEQYF.

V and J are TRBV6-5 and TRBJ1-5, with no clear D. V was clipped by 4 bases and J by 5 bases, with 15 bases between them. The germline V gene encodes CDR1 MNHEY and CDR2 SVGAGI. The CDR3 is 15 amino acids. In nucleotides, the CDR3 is TGTGCCAGCAGTTCATTTTGGGGAGTGGATCAGCCCCAGCATTTT. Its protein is CASSSFWGVDQPQHF.

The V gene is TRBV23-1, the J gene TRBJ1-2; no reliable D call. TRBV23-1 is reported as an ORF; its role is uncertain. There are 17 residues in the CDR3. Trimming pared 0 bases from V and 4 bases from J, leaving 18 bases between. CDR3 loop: CASSQSRRLSGLYGYTF. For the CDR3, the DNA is TGCGCCAGCAGTCAATCACGGCGGCTCAGCGGCCTCTATGGCTACACCTTC.

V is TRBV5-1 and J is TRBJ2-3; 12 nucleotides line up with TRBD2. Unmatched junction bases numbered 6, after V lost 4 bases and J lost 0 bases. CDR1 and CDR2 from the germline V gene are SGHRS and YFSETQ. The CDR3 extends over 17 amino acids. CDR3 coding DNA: TGCGCCAGCAGCCTAGGACTAGCGGGGACTAGCACAGATACGCAGTATTTT. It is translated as CASSLGLAGTSTDTQYF. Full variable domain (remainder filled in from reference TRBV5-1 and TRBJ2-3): KAGVTQTPRYLIKTRGQQVTLSCSPISGHRSVSWYQQTPGQGLQFLFEYFSETQRNKGNFPGRFSGRQFSNSRSEMNVSTLELGDSALYLCASSLGLAGTSTDTQYFGPGTRLTVL.

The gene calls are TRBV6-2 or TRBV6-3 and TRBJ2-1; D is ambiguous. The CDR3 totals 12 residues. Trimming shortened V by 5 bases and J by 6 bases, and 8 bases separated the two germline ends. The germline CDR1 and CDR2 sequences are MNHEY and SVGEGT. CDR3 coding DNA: TGTGCCAGCAGTGCGACTTCCAATGAGCAGTTCTTC. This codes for CASSATSNEQFF.

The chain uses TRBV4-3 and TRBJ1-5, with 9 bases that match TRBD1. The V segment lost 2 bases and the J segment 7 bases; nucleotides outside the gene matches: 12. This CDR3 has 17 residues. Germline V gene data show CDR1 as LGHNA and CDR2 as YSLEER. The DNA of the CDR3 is TGCGCCAGCAGCCAATCTCGGCCGGGACAGGGCGACCAGCCCCAGCATTTT. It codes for CASSQSRPGQGDQPQHF.

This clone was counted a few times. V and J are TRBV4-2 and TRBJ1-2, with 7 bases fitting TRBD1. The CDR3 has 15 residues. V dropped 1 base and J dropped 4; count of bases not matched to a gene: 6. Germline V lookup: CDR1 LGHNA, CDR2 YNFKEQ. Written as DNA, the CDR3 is TGTGCCAGCAGCCAAGTAGGGGGCGACGGCTATGGCTACACCTTC. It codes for CASSQVGGDGYGYTF.

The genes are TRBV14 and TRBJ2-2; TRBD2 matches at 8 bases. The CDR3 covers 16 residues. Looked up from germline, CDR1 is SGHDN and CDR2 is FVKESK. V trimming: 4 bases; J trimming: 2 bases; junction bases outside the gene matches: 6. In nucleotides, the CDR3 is TGTGCCAGCAGCCGGCTACTAGCGGAAAACACCGGGGAGCTGTTTTTT. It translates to CASSRLLAENTGELFF.

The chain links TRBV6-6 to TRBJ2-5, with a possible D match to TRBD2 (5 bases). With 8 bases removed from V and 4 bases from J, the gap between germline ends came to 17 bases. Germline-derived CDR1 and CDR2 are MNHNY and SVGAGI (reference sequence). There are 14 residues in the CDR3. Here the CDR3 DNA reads TGTGCCAGCTTAACAAGAGGGTTTGGAGAGACCCAGTACTTC. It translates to CASLTRGFGETQYF.

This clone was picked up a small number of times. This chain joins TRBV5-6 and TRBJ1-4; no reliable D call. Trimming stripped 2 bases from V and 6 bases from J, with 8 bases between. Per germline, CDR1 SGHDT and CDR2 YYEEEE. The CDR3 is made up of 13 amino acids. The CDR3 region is CASSFVTDEKLFF. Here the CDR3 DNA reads TGTGCCAGCAGCTTTGTTACGGATGAAAAACTGTTTTTT.

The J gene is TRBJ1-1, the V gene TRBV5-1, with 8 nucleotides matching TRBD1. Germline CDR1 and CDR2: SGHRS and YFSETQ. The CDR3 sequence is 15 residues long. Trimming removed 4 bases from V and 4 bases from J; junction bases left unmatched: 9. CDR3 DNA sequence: TGCGCCAGCAGCGTCCAGGGGGCGCAGGGCACTGAAGCTTTCTTT. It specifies CASSVQGAQGTEAFF.

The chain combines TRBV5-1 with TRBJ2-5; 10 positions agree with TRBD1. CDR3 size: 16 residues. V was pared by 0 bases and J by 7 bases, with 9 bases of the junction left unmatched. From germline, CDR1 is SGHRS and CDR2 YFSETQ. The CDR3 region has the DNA TGCGCCAGCAGCTTGGGACAGGGGGCCCTAAGAGGGACCCAGTACTTC. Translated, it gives CASSLGQGALRGTQYF.